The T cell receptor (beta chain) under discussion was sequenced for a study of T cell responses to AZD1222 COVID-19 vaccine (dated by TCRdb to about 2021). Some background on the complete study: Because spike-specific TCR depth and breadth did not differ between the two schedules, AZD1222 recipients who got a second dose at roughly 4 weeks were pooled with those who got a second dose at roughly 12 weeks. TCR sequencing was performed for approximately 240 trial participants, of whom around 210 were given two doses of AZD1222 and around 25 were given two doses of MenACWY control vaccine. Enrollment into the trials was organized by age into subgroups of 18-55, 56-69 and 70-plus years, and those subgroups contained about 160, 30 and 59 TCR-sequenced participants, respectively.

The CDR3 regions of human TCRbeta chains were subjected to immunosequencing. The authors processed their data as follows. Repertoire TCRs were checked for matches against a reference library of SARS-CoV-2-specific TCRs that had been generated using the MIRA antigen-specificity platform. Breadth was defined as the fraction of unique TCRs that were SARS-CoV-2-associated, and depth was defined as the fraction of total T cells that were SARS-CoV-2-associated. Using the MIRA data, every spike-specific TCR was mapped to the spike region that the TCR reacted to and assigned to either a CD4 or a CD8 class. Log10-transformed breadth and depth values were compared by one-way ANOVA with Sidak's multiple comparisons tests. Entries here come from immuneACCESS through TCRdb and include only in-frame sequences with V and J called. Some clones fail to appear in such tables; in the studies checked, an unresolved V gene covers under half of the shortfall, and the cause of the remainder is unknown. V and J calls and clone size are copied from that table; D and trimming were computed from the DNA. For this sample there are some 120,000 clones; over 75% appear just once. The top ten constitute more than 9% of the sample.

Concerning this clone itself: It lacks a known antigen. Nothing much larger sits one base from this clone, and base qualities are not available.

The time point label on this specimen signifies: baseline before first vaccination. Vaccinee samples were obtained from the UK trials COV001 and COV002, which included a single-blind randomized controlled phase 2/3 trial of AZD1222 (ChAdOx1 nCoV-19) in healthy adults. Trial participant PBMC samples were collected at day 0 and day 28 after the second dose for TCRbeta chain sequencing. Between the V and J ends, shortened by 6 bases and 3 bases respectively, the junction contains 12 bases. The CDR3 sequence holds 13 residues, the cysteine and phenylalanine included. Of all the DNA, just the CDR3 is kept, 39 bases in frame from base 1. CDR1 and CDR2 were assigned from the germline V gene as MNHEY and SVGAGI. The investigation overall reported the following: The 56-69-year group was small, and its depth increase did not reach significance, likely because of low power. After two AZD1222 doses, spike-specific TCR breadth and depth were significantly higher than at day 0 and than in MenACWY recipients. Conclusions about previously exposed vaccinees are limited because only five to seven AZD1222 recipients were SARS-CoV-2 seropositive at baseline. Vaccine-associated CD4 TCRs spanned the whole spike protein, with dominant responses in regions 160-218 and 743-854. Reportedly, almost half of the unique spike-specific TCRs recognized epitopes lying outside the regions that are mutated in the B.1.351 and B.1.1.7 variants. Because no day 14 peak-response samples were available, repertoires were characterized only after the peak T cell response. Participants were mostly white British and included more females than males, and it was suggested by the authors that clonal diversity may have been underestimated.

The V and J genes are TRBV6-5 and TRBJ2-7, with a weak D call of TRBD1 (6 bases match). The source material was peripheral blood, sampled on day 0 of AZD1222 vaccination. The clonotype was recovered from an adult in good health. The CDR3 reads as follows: CASSRVQGYEQYF. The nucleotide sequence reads TGTGCCAGCAGCAGAGTACAGGGCTACGAGCAGTACTTC.